One sample yielded the 29 T cell receptor beta chains listed below, sequenced in a study of blood T cell repertoires in COVID-19. Produced via immunoSEQ multiplex PCR; TCRdb's table is partial and in-frame only. The sample contains 25,000 to 30,000 clones, more than 70% of which appear only once. Sequenced: peripheral blood. These receptors were taken from a human donor in a cohort sampled during active COVID-19.

The gene calls are TRBV3-1 (or the pseudogene TRBV3-2) and TRBJ2-3; no clear D gene. CDR1 LGHDT and CDR2 YNNKEL come from the germline V gene (reference sequence). The ends were cut back, 3 bases at V and 0 bases at J, with 16 bases in the middle. The CDR3 runs 17 residues. CDR3 coding DNA: TGTGCCAGCAGCCACTCTAGATCGGTCGGTAGCACAGATACGCAGTATTTT. Residues: CASSHSRSVGSTDTQYF.

The sample holds one count of this clone. The chain employs TRBV5-1 and TRBJ1-2, with TRBD1 matching over 7 bases. V shed 0 bases and J 7 bases; nucleotides not matched to a gene: 6. The CDR3 sequence is 14 residues long. Germline CDR1 is SGHRS and CDR2 is YFSETQ. CDR3 sequence (DNA): TGCGCCAGCAGCTTGGACAGGGGTTCGGGTGGCTACACCTTC. Translating gives CASSLDRGSGGYTF.

This clone was seen only a few times. This sequence joins TRBV7-6 and TRBJ1-1; unclear D gene. Germline-derived CDR1 and CDR2 are SGHVS and FNYEAQ. The CDR3 loop spans 12 amino acids. V lost 3 bases to trimming and J lost 2 bases, with 4 bases between them. CDR3 sequence: CASSLSNTEAFF. CDR3 sequence (DNA): TGTGCCAGCAGCTTGAGTAACACTGAAGCTTTCTTT.

This clone was detected only once. The V and J genes are TRBV19 and TRBJ1-5, with a tentative D call TRBD1 (6 bases). This CDR3 has 15 residues. Trimming removed 6 bases at V and 9 bases at J, with 21 bases between. CDR1 LNHDA and CDR2 SQIVND come from the germline V gene (reference sequence). The CDR3 is CASSFRTDRPLPQHF. CDR3 DNA sequence: TGTGCCAGTAGCTTCAGGACAGACCGACCCTTGCCCCAGCATTTT.

CDR3 residues: CASSKDTYRNYGYTF. CDR3 nucleotides: TGCGCCAGCAGCAAAGACACCTACAGGAACTATGGCTACACCTTC. The chain carries TRBV5-1 and TRBJ1-2; a possible D gene is TRBD1 (5 bases). The CDR3 length is 15 residues. Trimming took 4 bases from V and 2 from J, leaving 15 bases between them. CDR1 and CDR2 (germline): SGHRS, YFSETQ. Supplemented by reference TRBV5-1 and TRBJ1-2, the full variable domain reads KAGVTQTPRYLIKTRGQQVTLSCSPISGHRSVSWYQQTPGQGLQFLFEYFSETQRNKGNFPGRFSGRQFSNSRSEMNVSTLELGDSALYLCASSKDTYRNYGYTFGSGTRLTVV.

The rearrangement uses TRBV14 and TRBJ1-6; D not resolved. Trimming removed 1 base from V and 11 bases from J, with 15 bases in between. Germline V gene data show CDR1 as SGHDN and CDR2 as FVKESK. The CDR3 is made up of 15 amino acids. The CDR3 DNA reads TGTGCCAGCAGCCAAGCCACGTTGCGGCTGGCACCCCTCCACTTT. As protein: CASSQATLRLAPLHF.

The gene calls are TRBV9 and TRBJ1-2; 8 bases match TRBD1. The CDR3 consists of 14 residues. Per the germline V gene, CDR1 is SGDLS and CDR2 is YYNGEE. Trimming removed 1 base from V and 7 bases from J; junction bases left unmatched: 6. The CDR3 loop is CASSVHPDRVGYTF. The CDR3 nucleotides read TGTGCCAGCAGCGTACACCCGGACAGGGTTGGCTACACCTTC.

The rearrangement joins TRBV4-1 to TRBJ1-1, with 9 bases matching TRBD1. Germline CDR1 and CDR2: MGHRA and YSYEKL. Germline trimming cut 2 bases from V and 7 bases from J; bases unmatched to any gene: 5. The CDR3 spans 14 residues. The CDR3, as DNA: TGCGCCAGCAGCCAAAGGACAGGGGTAGATGAAGCTTTCTTT. Residues: CASSQRTGVDEAFF.

The chain joins TRBV5-1 to TRBJ2-2, with no clear D. CDR1 and CDR2 from the germline V gene are SGHRS and YFSETQ. V gave up 4 bases and J gave up 1 base, with 14 bases separating them. The CDR3 length is 16 residues. In DNA, the CDR3 is TGCGCCAGCAGCCCCCTGGAGCAACGGAACACCGGGGAGCTGTTTTTT. It specifies CASSPLEQRNTGELFF.

This chain connects TRBV12-5 to TRBJ1-2; 8 positions match TRBD1. In germline, CDR1 is LGHNT, CDR2 FRNRAP. With V trimmed by 6 bases and J by 7 bases, 7 bases remained unmatched. The CDR3 is 13 amino acids. The chain's CDR3 is CASGQTGGIGYTF. As DNA, the CDR3 is TGTGCTAGTGGCCAAACAGGGGGGATTGGCTACACCTTC.

V is TRBV5-5 and J is TRBJ1-4, with TRBD1 matching over 7 bases. The CDR3 runs 17 residues. The trim removed 1 base at V and 4 bases at J, leaving 10 bases unmatched. Germline CDR1 reads SGHKS; CDR2 reads YYEKEE (reference sequence). CDR3 DNA: TGTGCCAGCAGCTTGACGGTATTAGGGGGCAGTAATGAAAAACTGTTTTTT. Its protein product is CASSLTVLGGSNEKLFF.

This chain connects TRBV7-2 to TRBJ2-1; 7 positions agree with TRBD2. The ends lost 9 bases at V and 9 bases at J; junction bases unmatched: 17. This CDR3 is 15 amino acids long. Germline assignment: CDR1 SGHTA and CDR2 FQGNSA. Here the CDR3 DNA reads TGTGCCAGTTCGATGATGGGGAGCGGGGCTACTGAGCAGTTCTTC. It codes for CASSMMGSGATEQFF.

This clone occurred once. The chain carries TRBV4-1 and TRBJ1-5; TRBD1 matches 9 bases. V shed 1 base, J shed 3 bases, and the junction held 7 bases outside the gene matches. The length of the CDR3 is 17 residues. Germline loops: CDR1 MGHRA, CDR2 YSYEKL. CDR3 in DNA: TGCGCCAGCAGCCAAGTAGGGACAGGGCGAACCAATCAGCCCCAGCATTTT. Amino acids: CASSQVGTGRTNQPQHF.

In this sample, this clone turned up a few times. The chain carries TRBV7-9 and TRBJ1-2, with D unclear. Germline V gene sequence: CDR1 SEHNR, CDR2 FQNEAQ (reference sequence). The CDR3 totals 11 residues. The ends were cut back, 8 bases at V and 2 bases at J, with 6 bases in the middle. The CDR3: CASSLNYGYTF. The CDR3 bases are TGTGCCAGCTCCTTAAACTATGGCTACACCTTC.

V is TRBV27 and J is TRBJ1-1, with D unclear. This CDR3 has 17 amino acids. The V gene lost 0 bases and the J gene lost 0 bases, with 14 bases spanning the gap. CDR1 MNHEY and CDR2 SMNVEV come from the germline V gene (reference sequence). CDR3: CASSLSWRASMNTEAFF. The DNA of the CDR3 is TGTGCCAGCAGTTTATCGTGGAGGGCGTCGATGAACACTGAAGCTTTCTTT.

The rearrangement links TRBV7-9 to TRBJ2-7, with TRBD1 matching over 11 bases. The J segment lost 6 bases and the V segment lost 5 bases, leaving 9 bases of the junction unmatched. CDR1 is SEHNR and CDR2 is FQNEAQ in the germline V gene (reference sequence). The CDR3 contains 15 residues. CDR3 region: CASSPLWDRGSEQYF. CDR3 nucleotide sequence: TGTGCCAGCAGCCCCCTATGGGACAGGGGGTCCGAGCAGTACTTC.

The chain is built from TRBV9 and TRBJ1-4; a possible D gene is TRBD1 (6 bases). Trimming cost V 3 bases and J 0 bases, with 12 bases left between them. Germline values: CDR1 SGDLS, CDR2 YYNGEE. The length of the CDR3 is 16 residues. The CDR3 bases are TGTGCCAGCAGCGCACTGACAGGCTCAACTAATGAAAAACTGTTTTTT. This encodes CASSALTGSTNEKLFF.

The chain employs TRBV7-9 and TRBJ2-1; maybe TRBD1 (6 bases). The CDR3 sequence is 16 residues long. V was cut by 5 bases and J by 0 bases, with 14 bases left in between. CDR1 SEHNR and CDR2 FQNEAQ come from the germline V gene (reference sequence). In nucleotides, the CDR3 is TGTGCCAGCAGCCCGACAGGCCCGAGCTCCTACAATGAGCAGTTCTTC. It codes for CASSPTGPSSYNEQFF.

This clone has more than one count but fewer than ten. The chain uses TRBV3-1 (or the pseudogene TRBV3-2) and TRBJ2-7, with 7 bases identical to TRBD1. Germline V gene lookup returns CDR1 LGHDT and CDR2 YNNKEL (reference sequence). The CDR3 contains 13 residues. The J segment lost 0 bases and the V segment lost 8 bases, leaving 4 bases of the junction unmatched. The CDR3 reads CASSNRGSYEQYF. The CDR3 DNA is TGTGCCAGCTCCAACAGGGGCTCCTACGAGCAGTACTTC.

The gene calls are TRBV7-9 and TRBJ2-3; no reliable D call. CDR3 size: 11 residues. Germline values: CDR1 SEHNR, CDR2 FQNEAQ (reference sequence). Trimming removed 5 bases at V and 5 bases at J, with 5 bases between. The CDR3 loop is CASSLRDTQYF. The CDR3, as DNA: TGTGCCAGCAGCCTCAGAGATACGCAGTATTTT.

The V gene is TRBV19, the J gene TRBJ1-1, with D tentatively TRBD1 (6 bases). This CDR3 is 15 amino acids long. The germline V and J ends were trimmed by 6 bases and 5 bases, with 19 bases remaining between them. Germline V CDR1 and CDR2: LNHDA, SQIVND (reference sequence). The CDR3 DNA reads TGTGCCAGTAGACCCTGGGTGGCACAGGGAACTGAAGCTTTCTTT. Protein sequence: CASRPWVAQGTEAFF. The whole variable domain, filled in from reference TRBV19 and TRBJ1-1, reads DGGITQSPKYLFRKEGQNVTLSCEQNLNHDAMYWYRQDPGQGLRLIYYSQIVNDFQKGDIAEGYSVSREKKESFPLTVTSAQKNPTAFYLCASRPWVAQGTEAFFGQGTRLTVV.

The V gene is TRBV19, the J gene TRBJ1-1; 9 positions agree with TRBD1. The CDR3 consists of 14 residues. Germline V gene lookup returns CDR1 LNHDA and CDR2 SQIVND (reference sequence). With V trimmed by 6 bases and J by 4 bases, 6 bases remained unmatched. In DNA, the CDR3 is TGTGCCAGTAGGTCACAGGGGGCGGCCACTGAAGCTTTCTTT. Translation gives CASRSQGAATEAFF.

This clone was seen a single time. J is TRBJ2-6 and V is TRBV10-3, with unresolved D. Germline loops: CDR1 ENHRY, CDR2 SYGVKD. The CDR3 sequence is 17 residues long. V gave up 6 bases and J gave up 0 bases, with 15 bases separating them. The CDR3 sequence is CAISPPRLSSGANVLTF. In DNA form, the CDR3 reads TGTGCCATCAGCCCCCCCCGCCTTAGCTCTGGGGCCAACGTCCTGACTTTC.

The CDR3 loop reads CASSLSGSNQPQHF. The CDR3 DNA is TGTGCCAGCAGCTTGTCAGGTAGCAATCAGCCCCAGCATTTT. V gene TRBV5-6 combines with J gene TRBJ1-5, with D hard to call. Looked up from germline, CDR1 is SGHDT and CDR2 is YYEEEE. This CDR3 contains 14 residues. V lost 1 base and J lost 0, with 5 bases in between. The entire variable domain, with the rest obtained from reference TRBV5-6 and TRBJ1-5, is as follows: DAGVTQSPTHLIKTRGQQVTLRCSPKSGHDTVSWYQQALGQGPQFIFQYYEEEERQRGNFPDRFSGHQFPNYSSELNVNALLLGDSALYLCASSLSGSNQPQHFGDGTRLSIL.

This chain uses TRBV10-1 with TRBJ2-3, with D unclear. This CDR3 is 13 amino acids long. Germline CDR1 and CDR2: WNHNN and SYGVQD (reference sequence). Trimming pared 4 bases from V and 4 bases from J, leaving 9 bases between. CDR3 sequence (DNA): TGCGCCAGCAGTGGTCTAGTCCCAGATACGCAGTATTTT. It yields the protein CASSGLVPDTQYF.

The rearrangement uses TRBV9 and TRBJ2-5; possible D gene TRBD2, 5 bases. V dropped 7 bases and J dropped 3 bases, with 10 bases sitting between them. The V gene's germline CDR1 is SGDLS and CDR2 YYNGEE. The CDR3 consists of 12 residues. Here the CDR3 DNA reads TGTGCCAGCGGTGAGACTAAAGAGACCCAGTACTTC. This translates into CASGETKETQYF.

This clone has only a few counts. The V gene is TRBV24-1, the J gene TRBJ1-1; 10 positions agree with TRBD1. V shed 12 bases and J 5 bases; nucleotides not matched to a gene: 20. The CDR3 spans 17 residues. Germline assignment: CDR1 KGHDR and CDR2 SFDVKD. The CDR3 loop is CAVRPGQGPRFSTEAFF. CDR3 bases: TGTGCCGTACGACCGGGACAGGGGCCCCGTTTTAGTACTGAAGCTTTCTTT.

CDR3 sequence reads: CASSPPLRDREREAFF. The CDR3 DNA sequence: TGTGCCAGCAGCCCCCCCCTCCGGGACAGGGAGAGGGAAGCTTTCTTT. The rearrangement links TRBV5-4 to TRBJ1-1; 9 bases agree with TRBD1. Trimming removed 4 bases from V and 8 bases from J; junction bases left unmatched: 15. Germline V lookup: CDR1 SGHNT, CDR2 YYREEE (reference sequence). The CDR3 runs to 16 residues. Based on the CDR3 plus reference TRBV5-4 and TRBJ1-1, the full variable domain is ETGVTQSPTHLIKTRGQQVTLRCSSQSGHNTVSWYQQALGQGPQFIFQYYREEENGRGNFPPRFSGLQFPNYSSELNVNALELDDSALYLCASSPPLRDREREAFFGQGTRLTVV.

Here the CDR3 reads CASSFPPGGVSSGELFF. The CDR3 DNA reads TGCGCCAGCAGCTTCCCCCCCGGGGGGGTATCCTCCGGGGAGCTGTTTTTT. V is TRBV5-1 and J is TRBJ2-2; 8 positions match TRBD2. Germline V lookup: CDR1 SGHRS, CDR2 YFSETQ. CDR3 size: 17 residues. The junction had 12 bases not matched to a gene; V was cut back by 2 bases and J by 6 bases. Filled out from reference TRBV5-1 and TRBJ2-2, the complete variable domain reads KAGVTQTPRYLIKTRGQQVTLSCSPISGHRSVSWYQQTPGQGLQFLFEYFSETQRNKGNFPGRFSGRQFSNSRSEMNVSTLELGDSALYLCASSFPPGGVSSGELFFGEGSRLTVL.